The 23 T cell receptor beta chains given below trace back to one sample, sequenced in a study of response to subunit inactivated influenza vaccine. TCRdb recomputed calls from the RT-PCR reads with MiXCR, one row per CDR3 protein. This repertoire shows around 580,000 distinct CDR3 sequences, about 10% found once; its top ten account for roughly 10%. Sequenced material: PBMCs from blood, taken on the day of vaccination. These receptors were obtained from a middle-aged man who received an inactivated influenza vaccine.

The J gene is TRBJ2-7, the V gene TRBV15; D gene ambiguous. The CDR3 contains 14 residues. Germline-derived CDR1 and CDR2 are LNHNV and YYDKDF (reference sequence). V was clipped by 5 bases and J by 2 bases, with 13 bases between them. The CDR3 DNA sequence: TGTGCCACCAGCCCTCGTGCGGAACCCTACGAGCAGTACTTC. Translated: CATSPRAEPYEQYF.

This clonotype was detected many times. CDR3 sequence: CASSLALEPYEQYF. As DNA, the CDR3 is TGCGCCAGCAGCTTGGCTTTGGAACCCTACGAGCAGTACTTC. V usage is TRBV5-1 and J usage is TRBJ2-7, with no clear D. CDR1 and CDR2 (germline): SGHRS, YFSETQ. This CDR3 spans 14 amino acids. V was clipped by 0 bases and J by 2 bases, with 9 bases between them.

This chain's CDR3 is CASSLAPGIGNTEAFF. The CDR3 DNA is TGTGCCAGCAGCTTAGCGCCGGGAATCGGGAACACTGAAGCTTTCTTT. The chain employs TRBV7-6 and TRBJ1-1; D is undetermined. This CDR3 is 16 amino acids long. Germline assignment: CDR1 SGHVS and CDR2 FNYEAQ. The V and J ends lost 0 bases and 1 base respectively, with 12 bases between them.

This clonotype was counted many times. The CDR3 DNA reads TGTGCCAGCAGCCACCCGTACAGGGGAACAGATACGCAGTATTTT. Protein sequence: CASSHPYRGTDTQYF. This rearrangement joins TRBV3-1 to TRBJ2-3, with 7 positions matching TRBD1. Germline assignment: CDR1 LGHDT and CDR2 YNNKEL (reference sequence). This CDR3 has 15 amino acids. Germline trimming cut 3 bases from V and 3 bases from J; bases unmatched to any gene: 6.

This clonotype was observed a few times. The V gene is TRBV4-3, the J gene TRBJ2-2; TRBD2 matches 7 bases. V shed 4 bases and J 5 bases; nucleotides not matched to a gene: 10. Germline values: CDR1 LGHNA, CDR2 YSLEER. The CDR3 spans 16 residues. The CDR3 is CASSPLDSGETGELFF. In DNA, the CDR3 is TGCGCCAGCAGCCCCCTTGACAGCGGGGAGACCGGGGAGCTGTTTTTT.

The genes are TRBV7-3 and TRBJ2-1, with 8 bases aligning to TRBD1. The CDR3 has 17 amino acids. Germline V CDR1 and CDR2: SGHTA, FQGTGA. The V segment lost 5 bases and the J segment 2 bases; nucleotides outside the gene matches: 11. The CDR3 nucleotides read TGTGCCAGCAGCATGGGACAGGCTTTATCGGCCTACAATGAGCAGTTCTTC. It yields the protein CASSMGQALSAYNEQFF.

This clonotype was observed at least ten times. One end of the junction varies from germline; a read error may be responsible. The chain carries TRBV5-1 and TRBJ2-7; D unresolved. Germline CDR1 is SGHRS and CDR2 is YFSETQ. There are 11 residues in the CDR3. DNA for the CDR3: TGTGCCAGCAGCTTAGAGAGCGAGCAGTACTTC. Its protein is CASSLESEQYF.

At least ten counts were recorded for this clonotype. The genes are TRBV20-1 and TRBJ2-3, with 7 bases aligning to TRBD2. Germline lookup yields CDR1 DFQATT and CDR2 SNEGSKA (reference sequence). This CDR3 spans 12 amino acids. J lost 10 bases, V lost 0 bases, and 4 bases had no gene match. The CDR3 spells CSARETSQAQYF. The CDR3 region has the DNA TGCAGTGCTAGAGAGACTAGCCAGGCGCAGTATTTT.

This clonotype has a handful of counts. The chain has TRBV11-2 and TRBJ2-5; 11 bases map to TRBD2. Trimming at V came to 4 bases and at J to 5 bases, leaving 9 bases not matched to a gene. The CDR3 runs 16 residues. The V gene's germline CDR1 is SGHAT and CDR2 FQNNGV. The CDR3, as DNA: TGTGCCAGCAGCTGGATTAGCGGGAGGGCCATCGAGACCCAGTACTTC. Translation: CASSWISGRAIETQYF.

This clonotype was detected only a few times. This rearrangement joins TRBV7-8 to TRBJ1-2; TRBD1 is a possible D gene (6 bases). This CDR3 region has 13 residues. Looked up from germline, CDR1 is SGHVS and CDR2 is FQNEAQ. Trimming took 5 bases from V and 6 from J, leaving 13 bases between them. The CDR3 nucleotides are TGTGCCAGCAGCCGAGGGGGGTCGGATGGCTACACCTTC. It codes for CASSRGGSDGYTF.

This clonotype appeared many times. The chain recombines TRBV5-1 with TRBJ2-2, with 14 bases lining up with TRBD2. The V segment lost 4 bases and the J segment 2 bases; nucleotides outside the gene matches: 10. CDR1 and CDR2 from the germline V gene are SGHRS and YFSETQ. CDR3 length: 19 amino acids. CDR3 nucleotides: TGCGCCAGCAGCAGCGGGACTAGCGGGAGAGGCCCCAACACCGGGGAGCTGTTTTTT. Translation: CASSSGTSGRGPNTGELFF.

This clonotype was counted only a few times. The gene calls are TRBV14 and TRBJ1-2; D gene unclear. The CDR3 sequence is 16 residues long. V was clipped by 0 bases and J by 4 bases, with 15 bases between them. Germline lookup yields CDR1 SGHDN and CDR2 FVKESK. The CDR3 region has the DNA TGTGCCAGCAGCCAAGAAATTCTGGTTCCGAGCTATGGCTACACCTTC. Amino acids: CASSQEILVPSYGYTF.

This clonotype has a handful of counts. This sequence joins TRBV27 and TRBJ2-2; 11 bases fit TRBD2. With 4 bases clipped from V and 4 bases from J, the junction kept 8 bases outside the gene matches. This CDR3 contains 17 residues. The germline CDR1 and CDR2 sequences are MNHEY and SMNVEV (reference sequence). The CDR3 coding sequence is TGTGCCAGCAGTTCCTCCGGGACTAGCGGCACCACCGGGGAGCTGTTTTTT. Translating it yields CASSSSGTSGTTGELFF.

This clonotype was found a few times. The CDR3 is CASRPLTVTYEQFF. In DNA form, the CDR3 reads TGTGCCAGCAGACCACTGACAGTTACCTATGAGCAGTTCTTC. The gene calls are TRBV6-2 or TRBV6-3 and TRBJ2-1, with D possibly matching TRBD1 (5 bases). V lost 6 bases to trimming and J lost 8 bases, with 17 bases between them. The length of the CDR3 is 14 residues. CDR1 and CDR2 (germline): MNHEY, SVGEGT.

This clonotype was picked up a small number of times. The chain's CDR3 is CSASSWEGANTGELFF. In nucleotides, the CDR3 is TGCAGTGCTAGTTCTTGGGAGGGCGCGAACACCGGGGAGCTGTTTTTT. This rearrangement joins TRBV20-1 to TRBJ2-2, with 7 nucleotides matching TRBD2. This CDR3 has 16 amino acids. Germline loops: CDR1 DFQATT, CDR2 SNEGSKA (reference sequence). The V gene end was trimmed by 3 bases and the J gene end by 0 bases; junction bases not matched to a gene: 7.

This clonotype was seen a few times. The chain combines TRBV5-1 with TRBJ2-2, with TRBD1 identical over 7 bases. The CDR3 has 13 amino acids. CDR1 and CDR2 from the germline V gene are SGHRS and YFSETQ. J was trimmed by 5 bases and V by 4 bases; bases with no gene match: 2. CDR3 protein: CASSDRETGELFF. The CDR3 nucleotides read TGCGCCAGCAGCGACAGGGAGACCGGGGAGCTGTTTTTT. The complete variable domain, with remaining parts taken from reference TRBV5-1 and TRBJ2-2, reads KAGVTQTPRYLIKTRGQQVTLSCSPISGHRSVSWYQQTPGQGLQFLFEYFSETQRNKGNFPGRFSGRQFSNSRSEMNVSTLELGDSALYLCASSDRETGELFFGEGSRLTVL.

The CDR3, as DNA: TGCAGCGTTGCACCGGGACTAGCGGGGGGTGAGCAGTTCTTC. This translates into CSVAPGLAGGEQFF. The J gene is TRBJ2-1, the V gene TRBV29-1; 15 positions match TRBD2. Germline V gene sequence: CDR1 SQVTM, CDR2 ANQGSEA. The CDR3 runs to 14 residues. The V segment lost 4 bases and the J segment 9 bases; nucleotides outside the gene matches: 4.

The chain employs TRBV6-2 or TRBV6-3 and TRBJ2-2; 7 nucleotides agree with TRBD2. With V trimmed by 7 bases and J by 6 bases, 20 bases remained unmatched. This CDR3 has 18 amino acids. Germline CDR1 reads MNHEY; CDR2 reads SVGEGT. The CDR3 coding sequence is TGTGCCAGCACCCTTACATTACCCGGACTAGGAATGTCCGGGGAGCTGTTTTTT. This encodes CASTLTLPGLGMSGELFF.

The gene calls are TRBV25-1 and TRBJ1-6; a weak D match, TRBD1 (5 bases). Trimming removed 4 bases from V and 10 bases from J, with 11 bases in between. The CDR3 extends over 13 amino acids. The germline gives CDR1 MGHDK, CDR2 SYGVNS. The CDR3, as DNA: TGTGCCAGCAGTGTCCGGGGGGGATCACCCCTCCACTTT. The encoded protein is CASSVRGGSPLHF.

Here the CDR3 DNA reads TGCAGCGTCGGGCAGGGGACCAAAAACATTCAGTACTTC. It translates to CSVGQGTKNIQYF. The rearrangement uses TRBV29-1 and TRBJ2-4; possible D gene TRBD1, 6 bases. The CDR3 loop spans 13 amino acids. The germline gives CDR1 SQVTM, CDR2 ANQGSEA. V was cut by 6 bases and J by 2 bases, with 11 bases left in between.

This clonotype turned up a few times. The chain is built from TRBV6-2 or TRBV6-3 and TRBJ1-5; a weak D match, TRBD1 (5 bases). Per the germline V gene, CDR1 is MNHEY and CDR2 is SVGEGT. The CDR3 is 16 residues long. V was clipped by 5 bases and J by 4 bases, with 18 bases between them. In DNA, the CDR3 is TGTGCCAGCAGTAACCGGGGCCGACTTGGAAATCAGCCCCAGCATTTT. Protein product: CASSNRGRLGNQPQHF.

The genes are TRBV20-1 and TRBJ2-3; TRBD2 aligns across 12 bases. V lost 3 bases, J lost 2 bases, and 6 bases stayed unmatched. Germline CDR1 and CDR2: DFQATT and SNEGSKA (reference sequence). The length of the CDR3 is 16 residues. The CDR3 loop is CSARGGLAGITDTQYF. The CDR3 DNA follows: TGCAGTGCTAGGGGGGGACTAGCGGGCATCACAGATACGCAGTATTTT.

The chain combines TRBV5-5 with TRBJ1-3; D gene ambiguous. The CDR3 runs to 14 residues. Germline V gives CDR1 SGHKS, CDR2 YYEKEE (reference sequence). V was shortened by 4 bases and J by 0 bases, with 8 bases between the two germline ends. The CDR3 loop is CASSLGPSGNTIYF. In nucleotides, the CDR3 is TGTGCCAGCAGCCTCGGGCCCTCTGGAAACACCATATATTTT.